What follows is one T cell receptor beta chain and its context. Its antigen is unidentified. These data come from a study of Ad26.COV2.S vaccination and SARS-CoV-2 variants. Whole-study findings and limits: From the TCR breadth and depth analyses, total T cell responses may have been underestimated. Those who received the vaccine showed greater spike-specific TCR breadth than those given placebo.

Trimming cost V 2 bases and J 5 bases, with 6 bases left between them. The CDR3 runs to 12 residues. Germline CDR1 and CDR2: MNHEY and SMNVEV (reference sequence). Generated by immunoSEQ multiplex PCR, the TCRdb table keeps only in-frame clones and is missing some. The sample has fewer than 150,000 clones, roughly 88% seen once; the top ten hold 5%. This receptor was identified in a human donor who had recovered from COVID-19. The V and J genes are TRBV27 and TRBJ1-2; D is unresolved. The input for sequencing was peripheral blood, taken after recovery from COVID-19. This CDR3 is CASSLNGYGYTF. The CDR3 DNA reads as TGTGCCAGCAGTTTAAACGGGTATGGCTACACCTTC.